Below, 22 T cell receptor beta chains from the same sample are listed, as sequenced in a study of blood T cell repertoires in COVID-19. Libraries were prepared by immunoSEQ multiplex PCR; TCRdb keeps only in-frame clonotypes and omits some of them. Here the sample spans about 160,000 clones, 82% being singletons. The sequenced sample was peripheral blood. The receptors shown here come from a woman aged 80 or over with active or convalescent COVID-19.

This chain joins TRBV5-6 and TRBJ1-1, with a weak D call TRBD1 (5 bases). The CDR3 totals 13 residues. CDR1 and CDR2 (germline): SGHDT, YYEEEE. Trimming cost V 4 bases and J 0 bases, with 7 bases left between them. CDR3 coding DNA: TGTGCCAGCAGCCGGGGGATGAACACTGAAGCTTTCTTT. It codes for CASSRGMNTEAFF.

The chain has TRBV3-1 (or the pseudogene TRBV3-2) and TRBJ1-2; D ambiguous. Germline lookup yields CDR1 LGHDT and CDR2 YNNKEL (reference sequence). The CDR3 totals 12 residues. V was trimmed by 0 bases and J by 8 bases, leaving 7 bases between them. The CDR3 sequence: CASSQDLRGYTF. The DNA of the CDR3 is TGTGCCAGCAGCCAAGATCTGCGGGGCTACACCTTC.

This chain links TRBV5-6 with TRBJ2-7, with 7 bases that match TRBD1. The CDR3 has 13 amino acids. Germline CDR1 and CDR2: SGHDT and YYEEEE. Unmatched junction bases numbered 7, after V lost 5 bases and J lost 5 bases. CDR3 protein: CASSMTGRDEQYF. The CDR3 DNA follows: TGTGCCAGCAGTATGACAGGGCGGGACGAGCAGTACTTC.

This chain uses TRBV19 with TRBJ2-2; a possible D gene is TRBD2 (5 bases). The germline V gene has CDR1 LNHDA and CDR2 SQIVND (reference sequence). V lost 6 bases, J lost 0 bases, and 11 bases lay in between. The length of the CDR3 is 15 residues. DNA for the CDR3: TGTGCCAGTAGCCCCCGGGGATCGAACACCGGGGAGCTGTTTTTT. It is translated as CASSPRGSNTGELFF.

The chain combines TRBV29-1 with TRBJ1-1; D is unresolved. This CDR3 has 13 residues. Trimming stripped 3 bases from V and 1 base from J, with 9 bases between. Looked up from germline, CDR1 is SQVTM and CDR2 is ANQGSEA. The CDR3 here is CSVEGRWNTEAFF. In nucleotides, the CDR3 is TGCAGCGTTGAGGGCAGGTGGAACACTGAAGCTTTCTTT.

V is TRBV4-2 and J is TRBJ1-4; D remains ambiguous. The CDR3 sequence is 13 residues long. Germline CDR1 and CDR2: LGHNA and YNFKEQ. The V gene lost 5 bases and the J gene lost 8 bases, with 12 bases spanning the gap. CDR3: CASSSLLEEKLFF. CDR3 DNA: TGTGCCAGCAGCTCATTACTCGAGGAAAAACTGTTTTTT.

CDR3 sequence reads: CASNLVGAGAYEQYF. Here the CDR3 DNA reads TGCGCCAGCAACCTAGTAGGAGCGGGAGCCTACGAGCAGTACTTC. The chain uses TRBV5-1 and TRBJ2-7, with 8 positions matching TRBD2. Germline CDR1 is SGHRS and CDR2 is YFSETQ. Losses at the gene ends were 6 bases for V and 2 bases for J; bases not matched to a gene: 10. CDR3 length equals 15 residues.

This clone was recorded a few times. The chain couples TRBV6-5 to TRBJ2-7; TRBD1 is a possible D gene (5 bases). The V end was cut by 2 bases, the J end by 1 base, with 9 bases between. This CDR3 region has 14 residues. The germline V gene has CDR1 MNHEY and CDR2 SVGAGI. The CDR3 sequence is CASSYIQGSYEQYF. DNA of the CDR3: TGTGCCAGCAGTTACATCCAGGGATCCTACGAGCAGTACTTC.

This clone was detected only a few times. The rearrangement joins TRBV6-5 to TRBJ2-7; TRBD2 matches 7 bases. V dropped 6 bases and J dropped 3; count of bases not matched to a gene: 5. Germline V lookup: CDR1 MNHEY, CDR2 SVGAGI. The CDR3 has 13 residues. CDR3 protein: CASRRGTNYEQYF. CDR3 DNA sequence: TGTGCCAGCAGGAGAGGGACTAACTACGAGCAGTACTTC.

V gene TRBV6-5 combines with J gene TRBJ1-2, with TRBD1 matching over 7 bases. Trimming took 6 bases from V and 3 from J; bases not matched to a gene: 4. Germline-derived CDR1 and CDR2 are MNHEY and SVGAGI. The CDR3 contains 13 residues. The CDR3 nucleotides read TGTGCCAGCAGGACCGACAGGGACTATGGCTACACCTTC. Protein: CASRTDRDYGYTF.

In this sample, this clone turned up a few times. The chain is built from TRBV2 and TRBJ2-1; D call uncertain. Germline V gene sequence: CDR1 SNHLY, CDR2 FYNNEI. Trimming pared 4 bases from V and 12 bases from J, leaving 19 bases between. The CDR3 has 14 residues. The CDR3 reads CASSVSMGDDSQFF. The CDR3 DNA sequence: TGTGCCAGCAGTGTATCCATGGGTGACGACTCGCAGTTCTTC.

The rearrangement uses TRBV7-8 and TRBJ1-3, with a weak D call TRBD1 (6 bases). This CDR3 spans 15 amino acids. Trimming cost V 0 bases and J 2 bases, with 8 bases left between them. The germline gives CDR1 SGHVS, CDR2 FQNEAQ. DNA for the CDR3: TGTGCCAGCAGCTTAGCAAAGGGGGCTGGAAACACCATATATTTT. As protein: CASSLAKGAGNTIYF.

The gene calls are TRBV19 and TRBJ1-1, with D possibly TRBD1 on 5 matching bases. CDR3 length equals 12 residues. Germline CDR1 is LNHDA and CDR2 is SQIVND (reference sequence). V was cut by 6 bases and J by 6 bases, with 11 bases left in between. CDR3 amino acids: CASSQGSSEAFF. The CDR3 DNA reads TGTGCCAGTAGCCAGGGTTCCTCTGAAGCTTTCTTT.

The chain carries TRBV7-9 and TRBJ2-1; 9 nucleotides align to TRBD1. The germline V gene encodes CDR1 SEHNR and CDR2 FQNEAQ (reference sequence). J gave up 15 bases and V 7 bases, and 19 bases lay outside the gene matches. The CDR3 has 15 residues. CDR3 nucleotide sequence: TGTGCCAGCACCTGGATGGGACAGGGTCGTTTCAGTCTGTTCTTC. Translated, it gives CASTWMGQGRFSLFF.

V usage is TRBV11-3 and J usage is TRBJ2-7; 13 nucleotides align to TRBD2. Germline trimming cut 4 bases from V and 6 bases from J; bases unmatched to any gene: 3. The germline CDR1 and CDR2 sequences are SGHNT and YENEEA. The CDR3 extends over 14 amino acids. The CDR3 here is CASSWTSGSPEQYF. The CDR3 DNA reads TGTGCCAGCAGCTGGACTAGCGGGAGTCCCGAGCAGTACTTC.

V gene TRBV2 combines with J gene TRBJ2-1; 12 positions match TRBD1. The J segment lost 4 bases and the V segment lost 6 bases, leaving 4 bases of the junction unmatched. Looked up from germline, CDR1 is SNHLY and CDR2 is FYNNEI. This CDR3 is built from 15 residues. In DNA form, the CDR3 reads TGTGCCAGCAGCGGGGACAGGGGGCTGTACAATGAGCAGTTCTTC. This translates into CASSGDRGLYNEQFF. The variable domain in full, with the rest retrieved from reference TRBV2 and TRBJ2-1, is EPEVTQTPSHQVTQMGQEVILRCVPISNHLYFYWYRQILGQKVEFLVSFYNNEISEKSEIFDDQFSVERPDGSNFTLKIRSTKLEDSAMYFCASSGDRGLYNEQFFGPGTRLTVL.

This sequence joins TRBV5-6 and TRBJ2-7; the D is unclear. The CDR3 is 13 residues long. Trimming left V 9 bases short and J 7 bases short, with 20 bases between. Germline V gene lookup returns CDR1 SGHDT and CDR2 YYEEEE. CDR3 in DNA: TGTGCCACCCCGCCCCCCCAGACTTCTGAGCAGTACTTC. Residues: CATPPPQTSEQYF.

This rearrangement joins TRBV5-1 to TRBJ1-6; 12 bases map to TRBD1. CDR1 and CDR2 (germline): SGHRS, YFSETQ. The CDR3 contains 15 residues. J gave up 9 bases and V 0 bases, and 1 base lay outside the gene matches. CDR3 in amino acids: CASSLAGQGASPLHF. The CDR3 DNA reads TGCGCCAGCAGCTTGGCGGGACAGGGGGCTTCACCCCTCCACTTT. Full variable domain (remainder filled in from reference TRBV5-1 and TRBJ1-6): KAGVTQTPRYLIKTRGQQVTLSCSPISGHRSVSWYQQTPGQGLQFLFEYFSETQRNKGNFPGRFSGRQFSNSRSEMNVSTLELGDSALYLCASSLAGQGASPLHFGNGTRLTVT.

The V gene is TRBV7-2, the J gene TRBJ1-1, with 9 nucleotides matching TRBD1. The J segment lost 4 bases and the V segment lost 5 bases, leaving 5 bases of the junction unmatched. There are 14 residues in the CDR3. Germline CDR1 and CDR2: SGHTA and FQGNSA. CDR3 sequence: CASSVDRGSTEAFF. For the CDR3, the DNA is TGTGCCAGCAGCGTAGACAGGGGGAGCACTGAAGCTTTCTTT.

Here the CDR3 reads CASSLASGRGSSYEQYF. As DNA, the CDR3 is TGTGCCAGCAGCTTAGCCAGCGGGAGAGGGAGCTCCTACGAGCAGTACTTC. V and J are TRBV13 and TRBJ2-7; 8 bases are a match to TRBD2. The CDR3 runs to 17 residues. V shed 1 base and J 0 bases; nucleotides not matched to a gene: 8. CDR1 PRHDT and CDR2 FYEKMQ come from the germline V gene (reference sequence).

This chain connects TRBV6-5 to TRBJ1-5, with a tentative D call TRBD1 (5 bases). CDR1 and CDR2 from the germline V gene are MNHEY and SVGAGI. This CDR3 comprises 15 residues. Trimming pared 11 bases from V and 0 bases from J, leaving 17 bases between. This chain's CDR3 is CAGSPQGYSNQPQHF. As DNA, the CDR3 is TGTGCCGGTTCACCCCAGGGTTATAGCAATCAGCCCCAGCATTTT.

This clone was picked up a small number of times. The CDR3 DNA reads TGCGCCAGCAGCTTTAGCGGGATCACCGGGGAGCTGTTTTTT. Encoded protein: CASSFSGITGELFF. The gene calls are TRBV5-1 and TRBJ2-2; 8 bases map to TRBD2. The CDR3 has 14 amino acids. Germline CDR1 is SGHRS and CDR2 is YFSETQ. V lost 2 bases and J lost 4; bases outside the gene matches: 1.